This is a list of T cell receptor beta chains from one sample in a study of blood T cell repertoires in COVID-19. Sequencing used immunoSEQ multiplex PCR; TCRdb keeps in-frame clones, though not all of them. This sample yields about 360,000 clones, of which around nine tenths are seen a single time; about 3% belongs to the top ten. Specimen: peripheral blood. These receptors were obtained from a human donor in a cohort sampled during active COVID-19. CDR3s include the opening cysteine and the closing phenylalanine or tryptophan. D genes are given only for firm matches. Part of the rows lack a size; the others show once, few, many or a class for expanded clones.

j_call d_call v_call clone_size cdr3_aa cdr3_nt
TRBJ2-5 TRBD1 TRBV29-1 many CSVRTGQETQYF TGCAGCGTTAGGACAGGGCAAGAGACCCAGTACTTC
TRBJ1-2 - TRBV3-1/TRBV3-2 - CASSQESGKNYGYTF TGTGCCAGCAGCCAAGAGTCAGGGAAAAACTATGGCTACACCTTC
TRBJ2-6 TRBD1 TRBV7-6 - CASSLRQGAGGANVLTF TGTGCCAGCAGCCTCCGACAGGGGGCAGGTGGGGCCAACGTCCTGACTTTC
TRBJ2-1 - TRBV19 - CASSISMGSYNEQFF TGTGCCAGTAGTATCTCGATGGGGAGTTACAATGAGCAGTTCTTC
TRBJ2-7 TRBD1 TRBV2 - CASRDNRQGPSYEQYF TGTGCCAGCAGAGATAATAGACAGGGGCCTTCCTACGAGCAGTACTTC
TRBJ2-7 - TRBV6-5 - CASRLLSSYEQYF TGTGCCAGCAGACTCCTGAGCTCCTACGAGCAGTACTTC
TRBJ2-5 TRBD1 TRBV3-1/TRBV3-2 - CASSRWDRLQETQYF TGTGCCAGCAGCCGATGGGACAGACTCCAAGAGACCCAGTACTTC
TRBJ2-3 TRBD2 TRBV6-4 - CASSETAGSTDTQYF TGTGCCAGCAGTGAAACAGCGGGGAGCACAGATACGCAGTATTTT
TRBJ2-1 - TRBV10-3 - CAISGAGIKPFF TGTGCCATCAGTGGGGCGGGGATCAAACCGTTCTTC
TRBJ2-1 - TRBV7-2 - CASSLAPLAGNNEQFF TGTGCCAGCAGCTTAGCTCCCTTGGCGGGTAACAATGAGCAGTTCTTC
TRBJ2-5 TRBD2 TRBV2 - CASSWGSGGSLETQYF TGTGCCAGCAGCTGGGGTAGCGGGGGGTCTTTGGAGACCCAGTACTTC
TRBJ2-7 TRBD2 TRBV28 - CASSFSGSNDEQYF TGTGCCAGCAGTTTTAGCGGGAGTAACGACGAGCAGTACTTC
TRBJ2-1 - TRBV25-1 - CASSERGGGDEQFF TGTGCCAGCAGTGAGCGGGGAGGGGGGGATGAGCAGTTCTTC
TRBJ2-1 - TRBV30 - CAWAQGSSYNEQFF TGTGCCTGGGCTCAGGGGAGCTCCTACAATGAGCAGTTCTTC
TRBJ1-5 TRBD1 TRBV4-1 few CASSQEIGTGGGPQHF TGCGCCAGCAGCCAAGAAATAGGGACAGGTGGAGGGCCCCAGCATTTT
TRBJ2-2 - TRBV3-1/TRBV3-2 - CASSQAGSTGELFF TGTGCCAGCAGCCAAGCGGGGAGCACCGGGGAGCTGTTTTTT
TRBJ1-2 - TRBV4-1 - CASSHRGSYTF TGCGCCAGCAGCCATCGGGGGAGCTACACCTTC
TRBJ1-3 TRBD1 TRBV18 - CASSPPARGASGNTIYF TGTGCCAGCTCACCACCGGCCAGGGGGGCCTCTGGAAACACCATATATTTT
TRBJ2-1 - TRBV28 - CASKTTGPVSYNEQFF TGTGCCAGCAAAACCACAGGCCCAGTCTCCTACAATGAGCAGTTCTTC
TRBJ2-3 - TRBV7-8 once CASSLDGGHGTDTQYF TGTGCCAGCAGCTTAGACGGGGGGCATGGCACAGATACGCAGTATTTT
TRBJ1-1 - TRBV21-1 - CASQTENTEAFF TGTGCCAGTCAGACAGAAAACACTGAAGCTTTCTTT
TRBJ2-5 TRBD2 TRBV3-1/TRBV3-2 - CASSARTSGGAETQYF TGTGCCAGCAGCGCCCGGACTAGCGGGGGGGCAGAGACCCAGTACTTC
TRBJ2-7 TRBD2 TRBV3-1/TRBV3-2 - CASSQGGGHTYEQYF TGTGCCAGCAGCCAAGGCGGGGGGCATACCTACGAGCAGTACTTC
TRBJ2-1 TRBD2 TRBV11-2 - CATLEAGGGAYNEQFF TGTGCCACCCTAGAAGCGGGAGGAGGAGCCTACAATGAGCAGTTCTTC
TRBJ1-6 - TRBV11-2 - CASSLNAGDSPLHF TGTGCCAGCAGCTTAAACGCAGGGGATTCACCCCTCCACTTT
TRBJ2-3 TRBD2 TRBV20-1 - CSASAGAISTDTQYF TGCAGTGCAAGTGCGGGAGCGATTAGCACAGATACGCAGTATTTT
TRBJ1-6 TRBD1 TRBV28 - CASSIRGDLPLHF TGTGCCAGCAGTATCAGGGGGGACTTACCCCTCCACTTT
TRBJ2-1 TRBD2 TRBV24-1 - CATSQTSGGANEQFF TGTGCCACCAGCCAGACTAGCGGGGGGGCCAATGAGCAGTTCTTC
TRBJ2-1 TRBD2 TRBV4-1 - CASSHGTSGYNEQFF TGCGCCAGCAGCCACGGGACTAGCGGGTACAATGAGCAGTTCTTC
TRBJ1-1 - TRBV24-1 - CATLRERVNTEAFF TGTGCCACCCTCCGGGAACGCGTAAACACTGAAGCTTTCTTT
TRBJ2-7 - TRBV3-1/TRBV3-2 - CASSQGFFGQGGYEQYF TGTGCCAGCAGCCAAGGGTTTTTTGGGCAGGGGGGCTACGAGCAGTACTTC
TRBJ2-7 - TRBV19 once CASSIREGDYEQYF TGTGCCAGTAGTATTCGAGAGGGGGACTACGAGCAGTACTTC
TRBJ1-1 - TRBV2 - CASQKTEGNTEAFF TGTGCCAGCCAAAAAACGGAGGGGAACACTGAAGCTTTCTTT
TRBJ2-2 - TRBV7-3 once CASSLYNGELFF TGTGCCAGCAGCTTATATAACGGGGAGCTGTTTTTT
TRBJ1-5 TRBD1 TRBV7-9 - CASSLGQTNQPQHF TGTGCCAGCAGCTTGGGACAGACTAATCAGCCCCAGCATTTT
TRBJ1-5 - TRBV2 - CASSLRDSEHF TGTGCCAGCAGTCTTCGCGACAGCGAACATTTT
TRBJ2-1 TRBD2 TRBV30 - CAWRGKRGYNEQFF TGTGCCTGGCGCGGGAAGCGGGGTTACAATGAGCAGTTCTTC
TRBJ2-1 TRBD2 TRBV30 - CAWAGTSVGRKFF TGTGCCTGGGCCGGGACTAGCGTTGGTCGGAAGTTCTTC
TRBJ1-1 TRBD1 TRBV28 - CASSLLGTGKGNTEAFF TGTGCCAGCAGTTTATTGGGGACAGGGAAGGGGAACACTGAAGCTTTCTTT
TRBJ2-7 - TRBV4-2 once CASSQDAFLYEQYF TGTGCCAGCAGCCAAGATGCCTTTCTATACGAGCAGTACTTC
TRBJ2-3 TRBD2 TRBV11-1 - CASSLDGRASDTQYF TGTGCCAGCAGCTTAGACGGGAGGGCGTCAGATACGCAGTATTTT
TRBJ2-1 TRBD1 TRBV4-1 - CASSPLPGQAYNEQFF TGCGCCAGCAGCCCACTACCGGGACAGGCCTACAATGAGCAGTTCTTC
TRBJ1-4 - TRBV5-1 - CASSPQGEKLFF TGCGCCAGCAGCCCACAGGGAGAAAAACTGTTTTTT
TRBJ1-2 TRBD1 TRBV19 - CASSMGQGWDGYTF TGTGCCAGTAGTATGGGACAGGGGTGGGATGGCTACACCTTC
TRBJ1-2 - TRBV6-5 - CASTRQTDGYTF TGTGCCAGCACCCGACAGACGGATGGCTACACCTTC
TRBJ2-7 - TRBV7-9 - CASSLSGYTYEQYF TGTGCCAGCAGCTTAAGCGGGTATACCTACGAGCAGTACTTC
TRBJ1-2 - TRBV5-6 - CASSLMLGSFGYGYTF TGTGCCAGCAGCTTGATGTTAGGGAGTTTCGGCTATGGCTACACCTTC
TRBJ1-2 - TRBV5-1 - CASSLILGAYGYTF TGCGCCAGCAGCTTGATATTAGGGGCCTATGGCTACACCTTC
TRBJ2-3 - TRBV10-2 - CASSEWGGAADTQYF TGCGCCAGCAGTGAATGGGGGGGGGCGGCAGATACGCAGTATTTT
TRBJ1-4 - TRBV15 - CATSPRGTSTNEKLFF TGTGCCACCAGCCCCCGAGGGACTTCAACTAATGAAAAACTGTTTTTT
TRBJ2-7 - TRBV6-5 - CASSRYTGSYEQYF TGTGCCAGCAGTCGTTATACAGGGAGCTACGAGCAGTACTTC
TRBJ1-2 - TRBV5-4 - CASSLGAGQNYGYTF TGTGCCAGCAGCTTGGGGGCAGGGCAAAACTATGGCTACACCTTC
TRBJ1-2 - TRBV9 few CASSVEGHRRDYGYTF TGTGCCAGCAGCGTAGAGGGACACCGGCGGGACTATGGCTACACCTTC